This TCR beta chain appears in the sequencing data of a study of blood T cell repertoires in COVID-19. Study-level information: Both acute and convalescent COVID-19 samples were obtained from the United States, Italy and Spain. PBMCs, B-cell-depleted T cells, or T cells were the source of the cDNA or gDNA that made up the material.

The CDR3 totals 13 residues. Germline values: CDR1 SGHTA, CDR2 FQGTGA. V lost 5 bases and J 4 bases, leaving 11 bases between the germline ends. The study assigned cohorts using participant-reported clinical history. Authors' methods: Estimated nucleated cell counts came from reference gene primer amplification. Here immunoSEQ multiplex PCR was the method, and the copy in TCRdb shows in-frame clones only, minus some. That table furnishes V, J and clone size, whereas the DNA furnished D and trimming. Of around 330,000 clones listed, less than 85% are singletons. This clonotype was obtained from a woman in her 30s who had been exposed to COVID-19. Sample: PBMCs or T cells enriched from blood (not recorded which). The chain combines TRBV7-3 with TRBJ1-1; D ambiguous. CDR3 bases: TGTGCCAGCAGCGCAGATGATGGCACTGAAGCTTTCTTT. Its translation is CASSADDGTEAFF. The full variable domain, in which reference TRBV7-3 and TRBJ1-1 provide the parts outside the CDR3, is GAGVSQTPSNKVTEKGKYVELRCDPISGHTALYWYRQSLGQGPEFLIYFQGTGAADDSGLPNDRFFAVRPEGSVSTLKIQRTERGDSAVYLCASSADDGTEAFFGQGTRLTVV.